This T cell receptor (beta chain) was sequenced for a study of blood T cell repertoires in COVID-19 (dated by TCRdb to 2019 to 2021). In terms of the full investigation: Collaborator samples came from the United States, Italy and Spain and covered acute and convalescent phases of COVID-19. Samples were obtained from the ongoing ImmuneRACE study (first 160 participants) and from 1,000 to 1,500 subjects provided by 6 global collaborators. Subjects who had been exposed to COVID-19, were actively infected with it, or had recovered from it provided the deeply sampled blood TCRbeta repertoires that made up the dataset. The prospective study material was composed of cDNA or gDNA derived from T cells, B-cell-depleted T cells, or PBMCs. Sample metadata almost always included a de-identified subject ID, COVID-19 status, age in years and sex. The repertoires were released in a freely available public database intended as a resource for research on the immune response to SARS-CoV-2. HLA class I and class II types, where available, came from metadata supplied by the sample provider rather than from assay-based typing. Overall study outcomes, separate from this receptor: The quantity of clinical and demographic metadata differed by source and by participant and was supplied without curation.

As concerns this clone: Its antigen remains unidentified. No qualities accompany the bases; no much larger clone lies one base away.

In Seattle, one collaborating source enrolled patients while the infection was active and tracked those patients longitudinally over the course of disease. The collaborating institutions used their own protocols to collect whole blood in K2EDTA tubes. For TCRbeta analysis, collaborator samples were shipped as frozen whole blood, as isolated PBMCs, or as DNA extracted from either sample type. TCRbeta CDR3 regions were amplified from genomic DNA using the immunoSEQ Assay, a bias-controlled multiplex PCR. The study's processing was this. Within the assay, amplification of reference gene primers was used to estimate how many nucleated cells each sample contained. Sequence reads were collapsed and filtered to measure the absolute abundance of every unique TCRbeta CDR3 rearrangement. For each sample, productive Simpson clonality was calculated as the square root of Simpson's diversity index across productive rearrangements. TCRdb retrieved this table from immuneACCESS and kept in-frame rearrangements only. Not all clones are present; in checked studies, unresolved V genes account for under half, and no reason is known for the remainder. D and trimming were read from the DNA, whereas the V and J calls and clone size are those reported in that table. Present in this sample are roughly 250,000 clones, about nine tenths of which were seen just once. The ten largest clones add up to over 9.5% of the sample.

CDR3 length: 16 amino acids, cysteine to phenylalanine. Only the CDR3 DNA is retained, 48 bases long and in frame from the first base. The CDR1 and CDR2 encoded by the germline V gene are KGHSH and LQKENI. V and J are trimmed by 3 bases and 2 bases, and the gene matches miss 7 bases of the junction. The sample taken for sequencing was peripheral blood. The clonotype comes from a woman aged 30 to 39 with COVID-19, enrolled during active disease. This chain is built from TRBV18 and TRBJ1-3; 7 middle bases align to TRBD1. The sequenced DNA is TGTGCCAGCTCACCTGGGAGAACAGGGGCTGGAAACACCATATATTTT. This is translated as CASSPGRTGAGNTIYF.